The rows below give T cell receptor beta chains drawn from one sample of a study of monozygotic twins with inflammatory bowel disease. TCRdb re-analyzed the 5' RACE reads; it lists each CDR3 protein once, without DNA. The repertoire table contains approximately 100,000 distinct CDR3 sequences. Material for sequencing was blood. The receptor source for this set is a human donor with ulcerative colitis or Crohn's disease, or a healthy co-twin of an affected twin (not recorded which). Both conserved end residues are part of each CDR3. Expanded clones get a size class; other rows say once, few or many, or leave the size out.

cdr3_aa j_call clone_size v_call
CATGLQNYEQYF TRBJ2-7 NA TRBV19
CACKTGTQGSPLHF TRBJ1-6 NA TRBV30
CASSGAVTAAQGDIQYF TRBJ2-4 NA TRBV5-6
CASSLDRTSSYNSPLHF TRBJ1-6 NA TRBV12-3/TRBV12-4
CASTGNLGPNEQFF TRBJ2-1 NA TRBV7-8
CASSARGQGYTEAFF TRBJ1-1 NA TRBV5-5
CSASGEWGNEQFF TRBJ2-1 NA TRBV20-1
CASSLRGRTLNEQFF TRBJ2-1 NA TRBV27
CAWSGRGSVYEQYF TRBJ2-7 NA TRBV30
CASSNNVGAGETQYF TRBJ2-5 NA TRBV5-1
CASSFPLSSGYTF TRBJ1-2 NA TRBV5-1
CASSLGVARTDTQYF TRBJ2-3 NA TRBV27
CASSLAPNRWAEAFF TRBJ1-1 NA TRBV7-2
CASSLFRTGGEKLFF TRBJ1-4 NA TRBV27
CASTKSSNQPQYF TRBJ1-5 NA TRBV19
CASSQGPGFGFGNEQFF TRBJ2-1 NA TRBV4-2
CSASTGLNTQYF TRBJ2-3 NA TRBV20-1
CASRFRRDRGANTGELFF TRBJ2-2 NA TRBV11-2
CASRHRDSNSPLHF TRBJ1-6 NA TRBV6-1
CASSLVYTGELFF TRBJ2-2 NA TRBV11-2
CASSLVWTNEKLFF TRBJ1-4 NA TRBV7-2
CASSYRLAGSYEQYF TRBJ2-7 NA TRBV7-2
CASSQVAQNTEAFF TRBJ1-1 NA TRBV18
CASSSGRMETSYEQYF TRBJ2-7 NA TRBV11-2
CASSPRSHVTYNEQFF TRBJ2-1 NA TRBV18
CASSLKVPTSGGRDRETQYF TRBJ2-5 NA TRBV5-1
CASSLGWVREEPSSNQPQHF TRBJ1-5 NA TRBV7-2
CASRPKGRGYEQYF TRBJ2-7 NA TRBV6-1
CASSPYLSYEQYF TRBJ2-7 NA TRBV12-3/TRBV12-4
CSAGRRGSNTGELFF TRBJ2-2 NA TRBV20-1
CAISVIPDTQYF TRBJ2-3 NA TRBV10-3
CASMSGGQTTEAFF TRBJ1-1 medium-sized TRBV6-2/TRBV6-3
CATSEGNYNEQFF TRBJ2-1 NA TRBV24-1
CASSQTGVQFF TRBJ2-1 NA TRBV6-5
CASSWSGFSYNEQFF TRBJ2-1 NA TRBV5-1
CASSFPQHNEQFF TRBJ2-1 NA TRBV5-6
CASSFRTGNEQFF TRBJ2-1 NA TRBV21-1
CASSLSNEQYF TRBJ2-7 NA TRBV7-2
CATSGTGYEQYF TRBJ2-7 NA TRBV19
CASSPITPSSYNEQFF TRBJ2-1 NA TRBV18
CAISERTSGREETQYF TRBJ2-5 NA TRBV10-3
CAGSPQAPQATGELFF TRBJ2-2 NA TRBV18
CSASQDSYEQYF TRBJ2-7 NA TRBV20-1
CASSEGQGGKETQYF TRBJ2-5 NA TRBV7-3
CASSLNGLQPQHF TRBJ1-5 NA TRBV12-3/TRBV12-4
CASSYLDRDTEAFF TRBJ1-1 NA TRBV27
CASSQVRGRNYNEQFF TRBJ2-1 NA TRBV3-1
CASSYTQGAGANVLTF TRBJ2-6 NA TRBV6-5
CASSFTPDRDNEQFF TRBJ2-1 NA TRBV7-8
CASSPSRHQVYEQYF TRBJ2-7 NA TRBV7-2
CASSPRGVTSTEAFF TRBJ1-1 NA TRBV5-5
CAGSSSLRATDTQYF TRBJ2-3 NA TRBV7-2
CSALEPGGEKLFF TRBJ1-4 NA TRBV20-1